These 19 T cell receptor beta chains came from one sample sequenced in a study of cytomegalovirus exposure and HLA in healthy donors. The PCR was carried out with 60 Vbeta primers and 13 Jbeta primers. Sequencing used immunoSEQ multiplex PCR; TCRdb keeps in-frame clones, though not all of them. This table has about 160,000 clones, approximately 81% appearing once. Source material: PBMCs. The receptor set was obtained from a man aged 25 to 40 in good health and CMV-seronegative.

This clone appeared once. This rearrangement joins TRBV11-1 to TRBJ2-7; 8 bases are shared with TRBD1. The CDR3 extends over 17 amino acids. Germline V gene lookup returns CDR1 SGHAT and CDR2 FQDESV (reference sequence). V trimming: 3 bases; J trimming: 1 base; junction bases outside the gene matches: 11. The CDR3 bases are TGTGCCAGCAGCTTCTCCACCGGGACAGGAAAGTCCTACGAGCAGTACTTC. Its translation is CASSFSTGTGKSYEQYF.

V is TRBV5-4 and J is TRBJ2-7; 9 nucleotides line up with TRBD1. Germline values: CDR1 SGHNT, CDR2 YYREEE (reference sequence). Trimming cost V 5 bases and J 4 bases; bases outside gene matches: 7. CDR3 length: 14 residues. In DNA, the CDR3 is TGTGCCAGCAGTAACAGGGGGCCCAGGTACGAGCAGTACTTC. It translates to CASSNRGPRYEQYF.

CDR3 DNA: TGTGCCAGCAGTTCACAGGGACGACAGCCCCAGCATTTT. It translates to CASSSQGRQPQHF. J is TRBJ1-5 and V is TRBV6-1; D may be TRBD1 (6 bases). The length of the CDR3 is 13 residues. The germline V and J ends were trimmed by 5 bases and 7 bases, with 12 bases remaining between them. The V gene's germline CDR1 is MNHNS and CDR2 SASEGT.

The chain uses TRBV7-9 and TRBJ1-2; TRBD1 matches 9 bases. The germline V gene has CDR1 SEHNR and CDR2 FQNEAQ (reference sequence). The CDR3 loop spans 14 amino acids. Trimming removed 5 bases from V and 6 bases from J; junction bases left unmatched: 7. The CDR3 sequence is CASSEAGTGNGYTF. The CDR3 DNA is TGTGCCAGCAGCGAGGCAGGGACAGGGAATGGCTACACCTTC.

CDR3 region: CASSPSGTGILGYGYTF. The DNA of the CDR3 is TGTGCCAGCTCACCATCCGGGACAGGGATCTTAGGCTATGGCTACACCTTC. The chain carries TRBV18 and TRBJ1-2; TRBD1 aligns across 9 bases. CDR3 length equals 17 residues. Germline V gene lookup returns CDR1 KGHSH and CDR2 LQKENI. V shed 2 bases and J 4 bases; nucleotides not matched to a gene: 11. Filled out from reference TRBV18 and TRBJ1-2, the complete variable domain reads NAGVMQNPRHLVRRRGQEARLRCSPMKGHSHVYWYRQLPEEGLKFMVYLQKENIIDESGMPKERFSAEFPKEGPSILRIQQVVRGDSAAYFCASSPSGTGILGYGYTFGSGTRLTVV.

The chain carries TRBV14 and TRBJ1-4; D is ambiguous. Germline CDR1 reads SGHDN; CDR2 reads FVKESK. The CDR3 runs 14 residues. V was trimmed by 4 bases and J by 6 bases, leaving 12 bases between them. The CDR3 bases are TGTGCCAGCAGCCCGGGGATAAGGGATGAAAAACTGTTTTTT. This gives the protein CASSPGIRDEKLFF.

This chain uses TRBV21-1 with TRBJ1-3; TRBD1 reflects the table's D call only, with no check against the DNA. TRBV21-1 is deemed a pseudogene. CDR3 length: 18 residues. This CDR3 is CASSKGSGTGVVWDTIYF. In nucleotides, the CDR3 is TGTGCCAGCAGCAAAGGCTCCGGGACAGGCGTAGTTTGGGACACCATATATTTT.

This chain connects TRBV27 to TRBJ2-4; 7 bases line up with TRBD1. CDR1 is MNHEY, CDR2 SMNVEV, per germline (reference sequence). The trim removed 4 bases at V and 3 bases at J, leaving 6 bases unmatched. There are 15 residues in the CDR3. The CDR3 DNA is TGTGCCAGCAGTTCGACAGGGAAGGGCAAAAACATTCAGTACTTC. This translates into CASSSTGKGKNIQYF.

The chain carries TRBV5-6 and TRBJ2-7; possibly TRBD2 for D (5 bases). CDR1 SGHDT and CDR2 YYEEEE come from the germline V gene. Trimming shortened V by 0 bases and J by 6 bases, and 13 bases separated the two germline ends. The CDR3 runs to 14 residues. The CDR3 loop reads CASSLVHGISEQYF. The DNA for the CDR3 is TGTGCCAGCAGCTTGGTCCACGGGATCAGCGAGCAGTACTTC.

This sequence joins TRBV2 and TRBJ2-7, with TRBD1 as a possible D gene (6 bases). The CDR3 extends over 12 amino acids. Per germline, CDR1 SNHLY and CDR2 FYNNEI. Trimming removed 10 bases at V and 2 bases at J, with 12 bases between. The CDR3 here is CAIQGLAYEQYF. CDR3 coding DNA: TGTGCCATACAGGGTTTGGCCTACGAGCAGTACTTC.

Written as DNA, the CDR3 is TGTGCCAGTAGTATTATTGCGGGAGTATACAATGAGCAGTTCTTC. Protein sequence: CASSIIAGVYNEQFF. The chain joins TRBV19 to TRBJ2-1; TRBD2 matches 7 bases. CDR1 LNHDA and CDR2 SQIVND come from the germline V gene (reference sequence). V dropped 3 bases and J dropped 4; count of bases not matched to a gene: 6. The CDR3 length is 15 residues.

The chain couples TRBV14 to TRBJ2-7; 9 bases map to TRBD1. The CDR3 is made up of 13 amino acids. The J segment lost 2 bases and the V segment lost 6 bases, leaving 2 bases of the junction unmatched. Germline V gene data show CDR1 as SGHDN and CDR2 as FVKESK. The CDR3 region is CASRDRGTYEQYF. The DNA of the CDR3 is TGTGCCAGCAGGGACAGGGGCACCTACGAGCAGTACTTC.

The chain links TRBV10-2 to TRBJ2-5; D is possibly TRBD2 (5 bases). This CDR3 region has 15 residues. The V and J ends lost 4 bases and 4 bases respectively, with 16 bases between them. Germline values: CDR1 WSHSY, CDR2 SAAADI. The CDR3 sequence: CASSARPEGRETQYF. Written as DNA, the CDR3 is TGCGCCAGCAGTGCGCGTCCCGAGGGAAGAGAGACCCAGTACTTC.

This clone was seen a single time. The rearrangement joins TRBV6-4 to TRBJ2-3; 7 bases fit TRBD2. The CDR3 spans 15 residues. Germline values: CDR1 MRHNA, CDR2 SNTAGT. V shed 3 bases and J 2 bases; nucleotides not matched to a gene: 5. The CDR3 here is CASSEVRDYTDTQYF. CDR3 sequence (DNA): TGTGCCAGCAGTGAGGTAAGGGACTACACAGATACGCAGTATTTT.

This clone was detected only a few times. The gene calls are TRBV9 and TRBJ2-1; TRBD1 is a possible D gene (5 bases). The CDR3 has 12 residues. The ends were cut back, 3 bases at V and 8 bases at J, with 9 bases in the middle. Per the germline V gene, CDR1 is SGDLS and CDR2 is YYNGEE. Here the CDR3 reads CASSEPGYEQFF. The CDR3 bases are TGTGCCAGCAGCGAGCCAGGGTATGAGCAGTTCTTC.

V is TRBV11-3 and J is TRBJ2-2; tentatively, D is TRBD1 (6 bases). CDR1 is SGHNT, CDR2 YENEEA, per germline. This CDR3 comprises 15 residues. V dropped 1 base and J dropped 6 bases, with 12 bases sitting between them. The CDR3 DNA reads as TGTGCCAGCAGCTTAGGTCAAACAGGGTCCGGGGAGCTGTTTTTT. Encoded protein: CASSLGQTGSGELFF.

The chain has TRBV28 and TRBJ2-3; D is unresolved. Germline V gene data show CDR1 as MDHEN and CDR2 as SYDVKM. Trimming took off 6 bases at V and 3 bases at J, with 16 bases between the two ends. The CDR3 runs 15 residues. The CDR3 sequence is CASRPRPSRTDTQYF. Written as DNA, the CDR3 is TGTGCCAGCAGGCCGCGGCCCAGTAGGACAGATACGCAGTATTTT.

In its sample, this clone was seen once. The V and J genes are TRBV20-1 and TRBJ2-7; D unresolved. This CDR3 spans 11 amino acids. Per the germline V gene, CDR1 is DFQATT and CDR2 is SNEGSKA (reference sequence). With 3 bases removed from V and 1 base from J, the gap between germline ends came to 4 bases. The CDR3 region has the DNA TGCAGTGCTAGGACATCCTACGAGCAGTACTTC. Protein product: CSARTSYEQYF.

CDR3 DNA: TGTGCCAGTAGTACCCCGGGACTAGCGGGAGGGCCCAACACCGGGGAGCTGTTTTTT. Translating gives CASSTPGLAGGPNTGELFF. This sequence joins TRBV19 and TRBJ2-2, with 16 bases aligning to TRBD2. CDR1 and CDR2 from the germline V gene are LNHDA and SQIVND (reference sequence). The CDR3 length is 19 residues. V gave up 4 bases and J gave up 2 bases; unmatched junction bases: 7. Drawing the rest from reference TRBV19 and TRBJ2-2, the complete variable domain is DGGITQSPKYLFRKEGQNVTLSCEQNLNHDAMYWYRQDPGQGLRLIYYSQIVNDFQKGDIAEGYSVSREKKESFPLTVTSAQKNPTAFYLCASSTPGLAGGPNTGELFFGEGSRLTVL.